A selection of T cell receptor beta chains follows, all from one sample in a study of shared clonotypes between healthy human individuals. Generated by immunoSEQ multiplex PCR, the TCRdb table keeps only in-frame clones and is missing some. The sample carries 980,000 or so clones, over 60% recorded once. The sample comprised memory CD4+ T cells sorted from blood. All receptors derive from a man aged 18 to 30 in good health. CDR3s include the opening cysteine and the closing phenylalanine or tryptophan. The order of the fields is clone size, D gene, J gene, V gene, CDR3 protein, CDR3 DNA. D genes are given only for firm matches. The size entry is marked missing in some rows and otherwise reads once, few, many or a size class.

clone size: NA
D gene: NA
J gene: TRBJ1-5
V gene: TRBV19
CDR3 protein: CASKQAHSNQPQHF
CDR3 DNA: TGTGCCAGTAAACAGGCACATAGCAATCAGCCCCAGCATTTT

clone size: once
D gene: NA
J gene: TRBJ1-2
V gene: TRBV11-2
CDR3 protein: CASSLSSWKGSYGYTF
CDR3 DNA: TGTGCCAGCAGCTTAAGCAGTTGGAAAGGGTCCTATGGCTACACCTTC

clone size: NA
D gene: TRBD2
J gene: TRBJ2-1
V gene: TRBV6-1
CDR3 protein: CASSVTSGSHNEQFF
CDR3 DNA: TGTGCCAGCAGCGTGACTAGCGGGAGCCACAATGAGCAGTTCTTC

clone size: NA
D gene: TRBD2
J gene: TRBJ2-1
V gene: TRBV15
CDR3 protein: CATSRVASGHNEQFF
CDR3 DNA: TGTGCCACCAGCAGGGTGGCTAGCGGACACAATGAGCAGTTCTTC

clone size: NA
D gene: TRBD2
J gene: TRBJ2-5
V gene: TRBV25-1
CDR3 protein: CASSLSSGRETQYF
CDR3 DNA: TGTGCCAGCAGTCTCAGCAGCGGGAGGGAGACCCAGTACTTC

clone size: once
D gene: NA
J gene: TRBJ1-5
V gene: TRBV4-1
CDR3 protein: CASSQDPQGGSNQPQHF
CDR3 DNA: TGCGCCAGCAGCCAAGACCCCCAGGGAGGTAGCAATCAGCCCCAGCATTTT

clone size: NA
D gene: NA
J gene: TRBJ2-5
V gene: TRBV19
CDR3 protein: CASNQRGFQETQYF
CDR3 DNA: TGTGCCAGTAATCAGCGAGGCTTCCAAGAGACCCAGTACTTC

clone size: NA
D gene: TRBD2
J gene: TRBJ2-1
V gene: TRBV10-3
CDR3 protein: CAISEWPSGGSYNEQFF
CDR3 DNA: TGTGCCATCAGTGAGTGGCCTAGCGGGGGGTCCTACAATGAGCAGTTCTTC

clone size: NA
D gene: NA
J gene: TRBJ2-3
V gene: TRBV9
CDR3 protein: CASSANRKSTDTQYF
CDR3 DNA: TGTGCCAGCAGCGCGAACCGGAAAAGCACAGATACGCAGTATTTT

clone size: NA
D gene: NA
J gene: TRBJ2-7
V gene: TRBV5-5
CDR3 protein: CASTHTGGGYEQYF
CDR3 DNA: TGTGCCAGCACCCACACGGGGGGCGGTTACGAGCAGTACTTC

clone size: NA
D gene: NA
J gene: TRBJ1-4
V gene: TRBV9
CDR3 protein: CASSAGPKGYEKLFF
CDR3 DNA: TGTGCCAGCAGCGCGGGACCTAAGGGGTATGAAAAACTGTTTTTT

clone size: NA
D gene: NA
J gene: TRBJ1-1
V gene: TRBV7-9
CDR3 protein: CASSSRVGNTEAFF
CDR3 DNA: TGTGCCAGCAGCTCACGGGTAGGAAACACTGAAGCTTTCTTT

clone size: NA
D gene: NA
J gene: TRBJ2-5
V gene: TRBV10-3
CDR3 protein: CAISQPNDLPETQYF
CDR3 DNA: TGTGCCATCAGTCAGCCAAACGACCTTCCAGAGACCCAGTACTTC

clone size: NA
D gene: NA
J gene: TRBJ1-5
V gene: TRBV28
CDR3 protein: CASHRVNRAQPQHF
CDR3 DNA: TGTGCCAGCCACAGGGTAAATCGTGCCCAGCCCCAGCATTTT

clone size: few
D gene: NA
J gene: TRBJ1-6
V gene: TRBV30
CDR3 protein: CAWTSESSPLHF
CDR3 DNA: TGTGCCTGGACTTCCGAGAGTTCACCCCTCCACTTT

clone size: NA
D gene: NA
J gene: TRBJ2-7
V gene: TRBV4-1
CDR3 protein: CASSQDGRKIDEQYF
CDR3 DNA: TGCGCCAGCAGCCAAGATGGCAGGAAAATTGACGAGCAGTACTTC

clone size: NA
D gene: NA
J gene: TRBJ1-1
V gene: TRBV7-3
CDR3 protein: CASSRRTDTEAFF
CDR3 DNA: TGTGCCAGCAGCCGTAGGACCGACACTGAAGCTTTCTTT

clone size: NA
D gene: NA
J gene: TRBJ2-2
V gene: TRBV6-1
CDR3 protein: CASSARGTGELFF
CDR3 DNA: TGTGCCAGCAGTGCTAGGGGAACCGGGGAGCTGTTTTTT

clone size: NA
D gene: TRBD1
J gene: TRBJ2-2
V gene: TRBV19
CDR3 protein: CASSTQGYGELFF
CDR3 DNA: TGTGCCAGTAGTACACAGGGGTACGGGGAGCTGTTTTTT

clone size: NA
D gene: NA
J gene: TRBJ2-3
V gene: TRBV12-5
CDR3 protein: CASGEREGGTDTQYF
CDR3 DNA: TGTGCTAGTGGCGAGAGGGAGGGGGGCACAGATACGCAGTATTTT

clone size: NA
D gene: NA
J gene: TRBJ1-1
V gene: TRBV6-5
CDR3 protein: CASIWNTEAFF
CDR3 DNA: TGTGCCAGCATTTGGAACACTGAAGCTTTCTTT

clone size: once
D gene: TRBD2
J gene: TRBJ2-3
V gene: TRBV9
CDR3 protein: CASSPVAGASDTQYF
CDR3 DNA: TGTGCCAGCAGCCCTGTAGCGGGAGCATCAGATACGCAGTATTTT

clone size: NA
D gene: NA
J gene: TRBJ1-4
V gene: TRBV30
CDR3 protein: CAWSKGGFEKLFF
CDR3 DNA: TGTGCCTGGAGTAAAGGGGGGTTTGAAAAACTGTTTTTT

clone size: NA
D gene: NA
J gene: TRBJ2-7
V gene: TRBV2
CDR3 protein: CASNWADSYEQYF
CDR3 DNA: TGTGCCAGCAACTGGGCTGATTCCTACGAGCAGTACTTC

clone size: NA
D gene: NA
J gene: TRBJ2-7
V gene: TRBV7-8
CDR3 protein: CASDKGLGNIEQYF
CDR3 DNA: TGTGCCAGCGATAAGGGGTTGGGGAACATTGAGCAGTACTTC

clone size: once
D gene: NA
J gene: TRBJ1-6
V gene: TRBV2
CDR3 protein: CASTLRGSSYNSPLHF
CDR3 DNA: TGTGCCAGCACTCTCCGAGGGAGCTCCTATAATTCACCCCTCCACTTT

clone size: once
D gene: TRBD1
J gene: TRBJ1-3
V gene: TRBV27
CDR3 protein: CASSFRGISGNTIYF
CDR3 DNA: TGTGCCAGCAGTTTCAGGGGGATCTCTGGAAACACCATATATTTT

clone size: few
D gene: NA
J gene: TRBJ2-4
V gene: TRBV7-9
CDR3 protein: CASSTPPGGARNIQYF
CDR3 DNA: TGTGCCAGCAGCACCCCGCCCGGGGGAGCAAGGAACATTCAGTACTTC

clone size: NA
D gene: NA
J gene: TRBJ2-7
V gene: TRBV11-2
CDR3 protein: CASSPTGGASYEQYF
CDR3 DNA: TGTGCCAGCAGCCCCACTGGCGGGGCCTCCTACGAGCAGTACTTC

clone size: NA
D gene: NA
J gene: TRBJ2-1
V gene: TRBV6-5
CDR3 protein: CASRKWGPVYNEQFF
CDR3 DNA: TGTGCCAGCAGAAAATGGGGGCCGGTATACAATGAGCAGTTCTTC

clone size: NA
D gene: TRBD1
J gene: TRBJ2-4
V gene: TRBV5-4
CDR3 protein: CASTEGGISNIQYF
CDR3 DNA: TGTGCCTCCACCGAAGGGGGCATCAGTAACATTCAGTACTTC

clone size: NA
D gene: TRBD1
J gene: TRBJ1-3
V gene: TRBV27
CDR3 protein: CASSLKGAVGNTIYF
CDR3 DNA: TGTGCCAGCAGTTTAAAGGGGGCGGTGGGAAACACCATATATTTT

clone size: NA
D gene: TRBD1
J gene: TRBJ2-4
V gene: TRBV9
CDR3 protein: CASSVGTGSGHGIQYF
CDR3 DNA: TGTGCCAGCAGCGTCGGGACAGGGTCAGGGCATGGCATTCAGTACTTC

clone size: NA
D gene: TRBD2
J gene: TRBJ2-7
V gene: TRBV28
CDR3 protein: CASKTSGDYEQYF
CDR3 DNA: TGTGCCAGCAAGACTAGCGGGGACTACGAGCAGTACTTC

clone size: NA
D gene: NA
J gene: TRBJ2-2
V gene: TRBV19
CDR3 protein: CASRSDKKRTGELFF
CDR3 DNA: TGTGCCAGCAGATCTGACAAAAAGAGGACCGGGGAGCTGTTTTTT

clone size: NA
D gene: TRBD1
J gene: TRBJ1-1
V gene: TRBV6-6
CDR3 protein: CASTQGANTEAFF
CDR3 DNA: TGTGCCAGCACTCAGGGGGCGAACACTGAAGCTTTCTTT

clone size: NA
D gene: NA
J gene: TRBJ1-2
V gene: TRBV9
CDR3 protein: CASSAAANYGYTF
CDR3 DNA: TGTGCCAGCAGCGCCGCAGCTAACTATGGCTACACCTTC

clone size: NA
D gene: TRBD2
J gene: TRBJ2-7
V gene: TRBV7-2
CDR3 protein: CASSIERGYEQYF
CDR3 DNA: TGTGCCAGCAGCATCGAGCGGGGCTACGAGCAGTACTTC

clone size: NA
D gene: NA
J gene: TRBJ2-7
V gene: TRBV2
CDR3 protein: CASSENRAGEQYF
CDR3 DNA: TGTGCCAGCAGTGAAAACAGGGCGGGCGAGCAGTACTTC

clone size: NA
D gene: TRBD2
J gene: TRBJ2-5
V gene: TRBV7-7
CDR3 protein: CASSWGLAETQYF
CDR3 DNA: TGTGCTAGCAGCTGGGGACTAGCGGAGACCCAGTACTTC

clone size: NA
D gene: NA
J gene: TRBJ2-3
V gene: TRBV4-1
CDR3 protein: CASSHTRSLGGGLTDTQYF
CDR3 DNA: TGCGCCAGCAGCCACACCCGTTCATTGGGTGGCGGGCTCACAGATACGCAGTATTTT

clone size: NA
D gene: NA
J gene: TRBJ2-6
V gene: TRBV4-1
CDR3 protein: CASSQGSGYISGANVLTF
CDR3 DNA: TGCGCCAGCAGCCAAGGTTCAGGGTATATCTCTGGGGCCAACGTCCTGACTTTC